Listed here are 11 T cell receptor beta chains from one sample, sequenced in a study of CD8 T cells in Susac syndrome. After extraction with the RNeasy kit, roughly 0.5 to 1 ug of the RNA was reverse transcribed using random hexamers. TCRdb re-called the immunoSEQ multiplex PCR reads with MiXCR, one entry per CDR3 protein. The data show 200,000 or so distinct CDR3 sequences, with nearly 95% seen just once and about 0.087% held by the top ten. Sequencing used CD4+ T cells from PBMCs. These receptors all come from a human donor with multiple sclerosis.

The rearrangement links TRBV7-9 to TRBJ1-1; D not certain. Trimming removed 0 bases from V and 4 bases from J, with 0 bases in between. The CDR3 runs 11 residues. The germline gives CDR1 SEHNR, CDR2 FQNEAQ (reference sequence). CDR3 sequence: CASSLATEAFF. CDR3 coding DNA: TGTGCCAGCAGCTTAGCCACTGAAGCTTTCTTT.

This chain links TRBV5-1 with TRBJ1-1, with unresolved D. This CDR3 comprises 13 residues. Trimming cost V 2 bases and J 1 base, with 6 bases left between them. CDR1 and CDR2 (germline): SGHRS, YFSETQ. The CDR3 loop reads CASSFKANTEAFF. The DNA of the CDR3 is TGCGCCAGCAGCTTTAAGGCGAACACTGAAGCTTTCTTT.

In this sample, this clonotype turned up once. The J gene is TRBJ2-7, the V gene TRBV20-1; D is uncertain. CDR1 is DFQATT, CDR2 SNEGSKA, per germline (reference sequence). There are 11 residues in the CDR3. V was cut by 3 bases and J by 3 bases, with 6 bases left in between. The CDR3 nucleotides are TGCAGTGCTAGCGCCTACTACGAGCAGTACTTC. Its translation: CSASAYYEQYF.

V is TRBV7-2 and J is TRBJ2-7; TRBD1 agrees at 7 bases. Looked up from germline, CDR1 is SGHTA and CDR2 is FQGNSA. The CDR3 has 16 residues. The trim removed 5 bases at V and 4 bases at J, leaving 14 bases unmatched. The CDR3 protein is CASSENRDRSWYEQYF. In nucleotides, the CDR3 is TGTGCCAGCAGCGAGAACCGGGACAGAAGTTGGTACGAGCAGTACTTC.

For the CDR3, the DNA is TGTGCCTGGAGTGTATATCGTAGTCAGCCCCAGCATTTT. Protein sequence: CAWSVYRSQPQHF. The chain has TRBV30 and TRBJ1-5; no firm D call. This CDR3 is 13 amino acids long. Germline CDR1 GTSNPN, CDR2 SVGIG (reference sequence). The ends were cut back, 0 bases at V and 6 bases at J, with 9 bases in the middle.

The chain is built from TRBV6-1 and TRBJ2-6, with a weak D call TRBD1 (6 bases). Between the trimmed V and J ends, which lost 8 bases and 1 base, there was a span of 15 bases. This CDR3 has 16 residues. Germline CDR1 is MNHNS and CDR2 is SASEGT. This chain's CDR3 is CASLGQVRSGANVLTF. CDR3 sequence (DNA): TGTGCCAGCTTGGGACAAGTCCGATCTGGGGCCAACGTCCTGACTTTC.

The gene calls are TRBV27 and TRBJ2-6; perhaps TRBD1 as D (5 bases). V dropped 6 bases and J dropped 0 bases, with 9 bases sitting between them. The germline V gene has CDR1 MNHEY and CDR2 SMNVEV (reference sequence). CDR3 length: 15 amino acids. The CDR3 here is CASRFRGSGANVLTF. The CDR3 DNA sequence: TGTGCCAGCAGATTTAGGGGCTCTGGGGCCAACGTCCTGACTTTC.

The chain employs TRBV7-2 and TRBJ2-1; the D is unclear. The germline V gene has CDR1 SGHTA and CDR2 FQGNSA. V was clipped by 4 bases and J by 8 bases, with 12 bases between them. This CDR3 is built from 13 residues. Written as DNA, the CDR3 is TGTGCCAGCAGCTCCCCTGCTCGGGATGAGCAGTTCTTC. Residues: CASSSPARDEQFF.

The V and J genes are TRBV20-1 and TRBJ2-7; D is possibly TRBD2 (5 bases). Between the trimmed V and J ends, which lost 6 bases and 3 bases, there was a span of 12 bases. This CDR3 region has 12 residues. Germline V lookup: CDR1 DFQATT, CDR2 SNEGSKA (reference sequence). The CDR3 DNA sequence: TGCAGTGCGAGGCGAAGCGGCTACGAGCAGTACTTC. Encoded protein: CSARRSGYEQYF.

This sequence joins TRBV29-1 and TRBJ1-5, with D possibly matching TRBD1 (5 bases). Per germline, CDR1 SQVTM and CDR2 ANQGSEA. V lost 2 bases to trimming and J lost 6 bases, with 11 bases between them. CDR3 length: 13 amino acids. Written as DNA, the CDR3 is TGCAGCGTTGAATCCCGGGACGGTCAGCCCCAGCATTTT. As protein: CSVESRDGQPQHF.

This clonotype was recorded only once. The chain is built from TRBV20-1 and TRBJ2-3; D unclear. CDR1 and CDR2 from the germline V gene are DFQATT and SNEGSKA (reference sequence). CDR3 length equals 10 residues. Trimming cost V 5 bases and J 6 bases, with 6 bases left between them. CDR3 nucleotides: TGCAGTGCTTGGGGTGATACGCAGTATTTT. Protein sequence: CSAWGDTQYF.